This TCR gamma chain was found in a study of gamma-delta T cells after stem cell transplantation. TCRdb re-called the RT-PCR reads via CATT. The table has about 280 gamma-chain clones, roughly 58% seen once. Germline values: CDR1 VTNTFY, CDR2 YDVSTARD (reference sequence). The CDR3 contains 13 residues. V shed 3 bases and J 1 base; nucleotides not matched to a gene: 3. This clone was counted once. Material for sequencing was gamma-delta T cells. This chain connects TRGV3 to TRGJ1 or TRGJ2. TCRdb offers no J gene call, so here the DNA was matched to germline to obtain one. The clonotype was recovered from a human donor. It is not recorded whose cells these are; they may come from a transplant donor. The CDR3 sequence is CATWDGNYYKKLF. The CDR3 DNA sequence: TGTGCCACCTGGGACGGAAATTATTATAAGAAACTCTTT.